The entry below gives a single T cell receptor beta chain sequence along with its context. What it binds is unknown. Reanalyzing the 5' RACE reads, TCRdb keeps one entry per CDR3 protein, without DNA. The listing records 300,000 to 400,000 distinct CDR3 sequences. The entry originates in a study of monozygotic twins with inflammatory bowel disease. Germline V gene data show CDR1 as SQVTM and CDR2 as ANQGSEA. This CDR3 has 12 amino acids. Per donor there was one draw, yielding a blood sample of roughly 2.7 ml. Study findings and constraints: The data did not back a single strong IBD-associated clonotype or signal.

The clonotype comes from a human donor with ulcerative colitis or Crohn's disease, or a healthy co-twin of an affected twin (not recorded which). The genes are TRBV29-1 and TRBJ1-2. Sequenced material: blood. Here the CDR3 reads CSVESGGYGYTF.